This T cell receptor beta chain was sequenced for a study of T cells after yellow fever vaccination (dated 2019 in TCRdb). In terms of the full investigation: The SMART-Seq v4 Ultra Low Input RNA kit was used to prepare libraries from fractions with low cell numbers. To follow T-cell clones before and after primary and booster YFV17D yellow fever vaccination, bulk TCR alpha and beta repertoires were sequenced over time. Two healthy male donors made up the cohort, one aged 18 to 29 years and the other aged 30 to 40 years. Blood was drawn at multiple timepoints before and after primary and secondary immunization, with bulk PBMC replicates and cell subsets isolated. Broad study findings and their caveats: A small fraction of clonotypes appeared in both the CD4 and CD8 compartments, likely as a result of convergent recombination. Compared with the primary T-cell response, the secondary T-cell response was weaker but faster, peaking on day 5 rather than day 15. Only a couple of donors were included in the study, so the extent to which the findings can be generalized is limited. Computational filtering was needed because FACS-sorted repertoires could contain abundant contaminating clonotypes from the bulk population. After the booster, most of the clones that had expanded following primary vaccination were detected again (96% of CD4 and 88% of CD8), which suggests that memory was broadly maintained.

V gives up 5 bases and J gives up 8 bases, and the segment between their germline ends measures 24 bases. The CDR3 sequence holds 16 residues, the cysteine and phenylalanine included. Left in the record is the CDR3 DNA by itself, 48 bases read in frame from the first base. CDR1 MNHEY and CDR2 SVGAGI are derived from the germline V gene. TCR cDNA was synthesized by 5'RACE template switching, through which a universal primer site and unique molecular identifiers were introduced. Priming of cDNA synthesis was performed from both the TCR alpha and TCR beta constant segments. Library amplification used two PCR steps, and the second PCR step added sample barcodes and sequencing adapters. Libraries were sequenced on Illumina HiSeq 2500 (2x100 bp) or NovaSeq (2x150 bp). In the paper's pipeline: Reads were demultiplexed and collapsed into UMI consensus sequences with MIGEC, and V(D)J alignment was performed with MiXCR. Vaccine-responding clonotypes were defined with edgeR using replicate PBMC samples, requiring FDR below 0.01 and a log2 fold change above 5 up to day 15. Each bulk clonotype received a CD4 or CD8 identity based on whether the sequenced CD4 or CD8 repertoire contained that clonotype at higher abundance. TCRdb handled the public reads itself, with Q25 trimming in fastp and clone calling in MiXCR, and kept productive beta chains. Records with the same CDR3 protein are collapsed into one entry carrying the most frequent genes and DNA. What appears here as the V and J calls and clone size reflects TCRdb's work, not the paper's. The sample table contains tens of thousands of distinct CDR3 sequences; only one count was recorded for 7.7% of them. The top ten clonotypes cover about two fifths of the sample.

Per the publication, the treatment or condition label means: live attenuated yellow fever vaccine strain. PBMCs were isolated from peripheral blood using a standard Ficoll-Paque protocol. Dynabeads CD4 and CD8 positive selection kits were used to isolate CD4 and CD8 T-cell fractions. TriZol was used to extract RNA from bulk PBMCs, from CD4 and CD8 fractions, and from dextramer-positive and dextramer-negative fractions. In regard to this clonotype: Its cognate antigen has yet to be identified. Base qualities are not at hand, and no much larger clone is one base apart.

This sequence uses TRBV6-5 and TRBJ1-2; confidence is insufficient to name the D gene. This TCR came from a man aged 25 to 45 who received the YFV17D yellow fever vaccine. This material consisted of CD8+ T cells sorted from PBMCs, taken on the day of the yellow fever booster vaccination. The sequenced DNA: TGTGCCAGCAGTCTAAAACGACGGGTTTTCTATGAAGGCTACACCTTC. This yields the protein CASSLKRRVFYEGYTF.